This entry lists 16 T cell receptor beta chains sequenced from one sample in a study of blood T cell repertoires in COVID-19. Using immunoSEQ multiplex PCR, the repertoire was profiled, and TCRdb retains in-frame clones only, with some absent. In the table there are more than 250,000 clones, more than 70% of which are singletons. The specimen was peripheral blood. Receptor source: a woman between 45 and 65 years old with acute or convalescent COVID-19.

In its sample, this clone was seen a few times. The V gene is TRBV21-1, the J gene TRBJ1-1. TRBV21-1 is a recognized pseudogene. This CDR3 contains 14 residues. The CDR3 sequence is CASSALAVNTEAFF. In DNA form, the CDR3 reads TGTGCCAGCAGCGCTCTAGCGGTGAACACTGAAGCTTTCTTT.

The chain combines TRBV6-5 with TRBJ2-5; a possible D gene is TRBD2 (6 bases). V lost 8 bases to trimming and J lost 3 bases, with 16 bases between them. Germline values: CDR1 MNHEY, CDR2 SVGAGI. The CDR3 totals 14 residues. In DNA form, the CDR3 reads TGTGCCAGCGGGCGACTTGGAGGGAAAGAGACCCAGTACTTC. This translates into CASGRLGGKETQYF.

The chain carries TRBV5-1 and TRBJ1-4, with unresolved D. The CDR3 loop spans 14 amino acids. Germline values: CDR1 SGHRS, CDR2 YFSETQ. Trimming shortened V by 2 bases and J by 6 bases, and 11 bases separated the two germline ends. CDR3 in DNA: TGCGCCAGCAGCTTCGGGTCCGGGGATGAAAAACTGTTTTTT. Amino acids: CASSFGSGDEKLFF.

This chain links TRBV5-1 with TRBJ2-1; D possibly corresponds to TRBD2 (6 bases). Looked up from germline, CDR1 is SGHRS and CDR2 is YFSETQ. Trimming stripped 0 bases from V and 7 bases from J, with 8 bases between. The CDR3 spans 13 residues. CDR3 amino acids: CASSLVGGNEQFF. The CDR3 nucleotides read TGCGCCAGCAGCTTGGTTGGGGGGAATGAGCAGTTCTTC.

For this clone: Germline and junction disagree at one end, which may indicate a read error. The rearrangement uses TRBV4-2 and TRBJ2-7; D is ambiguous. This CDR3 is built from 14 residues. The germline V gene has CDR1 LGHNA and CDR2 YNFKEQ. CDR3 in amino acids: CTSSQEFSGYEQYF. The CDR3 region has the DNA TGTACCAGCAGCCAAGAATTTTCGGGCTACGAGCAGTACTTC.

The rearrangement links TRBV7-2 to TRBJ2-5, with 7 positions matching TRBD2. The germline gives CDR1 SGHTA, CDR2 FQGNSA. This CDR3 is 15 amino acids long. V shed 3 bases and J 5 bases; nucleotides not matched to a gene: 9. The CDR3, as DNA: TGTGCCAGCAGCTTCACGCGGGAGAGGTTGGAGACCCAGTACTTC. Amino acids: CASSFTRERLETQYF. Full variable domain (missing parts from reference TRBV7-2 and TRBJ2-5): GAGVSQSPSNKVTEKGKDVELRCDPISGHTALYWYRQSLGQGLEFLIYFQGNSAPDKSGLPSDRFSAERTGGSVSTLTIQRTQQEDSAVYLCASSFTRERLETQYFGPGTRLLVL.

This chain links TRBV25-1 with TRBJ1-6, with 8 bases that match TRBD1. V gave up 3 bases and J gave up 10 bases; unmatched junction bases: 8. The V gene's germline CDR1 is MGHDK and CDR2 SYGVNS. There are 15 residues in the CDR3. CDR3 amino acids: CASSETDRDSSPLHF. Here the CDR3 DNA reads TGTGCCAGCAGTGAGACGGACAGGGACAGCTCACCCCTCCACTTT.

The rearrangement links TRBV6-6 to TRBJ2-7, with a tentative D call TRBD2 (6 bases). This CDR3 has 16 amino acids. The germline V gene encodes CDR1 MNHNY and CDR2 SVGAGI (reference sequence). V was cut by 8 bases and J by 2 bases, with 22 bases left in between. The CDR3 loop reads CASFEREVRVTYEQYF. CDR3 DNA sequence: TGTGCCAGCTTTGAAAGGGAGGTGCGGGTAACCTACGAGCAGTACTTC.

The CDR3 nucleotides are TGTGCCTGGAACAGGGGTAGAGGCTACGAGCAGTACTTC. Translating gives CAWNRGRGYEQYF. The chain joins TRBV30 to TRBJ2-7; 7 bases agree with TRBD1. The germline gives CDR1 GTSNPN, CDR2 SVGIG (reference sequence). V lost 4 bases and J lost 3; bases outside the gene matches: 6. The CDR3 is made up of 13 amino acids. Full variable domain (outside the CDR3, taken from reference TRBV30 and TRBJ2-7): SQTIHQWPATLVQPVGSPLSLECTVEGTSNPNLYWYRQAAGRGLQLLFYSVGIGQISSEVPQNLSASRPQDRQFILSSKKLLLSDSGFYLCAWNRGRGYEQYFGPGTRLTVT.

The chain recombines TRBV9 with TRBJ1-1; perhaps TRBD1 as D (6 bases). Trimming removed 0 bases from V and 5 bases from J, with 14 bases in between. This CDR3 comprises 15 residues. Germline V CDR1 and CDR2: SGDLS, YYNGEE. The CDR3 protein is CASSVVPGASTEAFF. The DNA for the CDR3 is TGTGCCAGCAGCGTAGTCCCAGGGGCGAGTACTGAAGCTTTCTTT. Together with reference TRBV9 and TRBJ1-1, the CDR3 gives the full variable domain: DSGVTQTPKHLITATGQRVTLRCSPRSGDLSVYWYQQSLDQGLQFLIQYYNGEERAKGNILERFSAQQFPDLHSELNLSSLELGDSALYFCASSVVPGASTEAFFGQGTRLTVV.

J is TRBJ2-1 and V is TRBV19; D is possibly TRBD1 (6 bases). Trimming left V 5 bases short and J 0 bases short, with 20 bases between. The CDR3 has 18 amino acids. CDR1 LNHDA and CDR2 SQIVND come from the germline V gene (reference sequence). The CDR3 nucleotides are TGTGCCAGTAGTCCCCGGCTGGGACACCTGAGCTCCTACAATGAGCAGTTCTTC. Encoded protein: CASSPRLGHLSSYNEQFF. The full variable domain, in which reference TRBV19 and TRBJ2-1 provide the parts outside the CDR3, is DGGITQSPKYLFRKEGQNVTLSCEQNLNHDAMYWYRQDPGQGLRLIYYSQIVNDFQKGDIAEGYSVSREKKESFPLTVTSAQKNPTAFYLCASSPRLGHLSSYNEQFFGPGTRLTVL.

This chain links TRBV5-6 with TRBJ1-6; maybe TRBD1 (5 bases). The V end lost 0 bases, the J end lost 0 bases, and 10 bases lay between the germline ends. The CDR3 extends over 17 amino acids. CDR1 is SGHDT and CDR2 is YYEEEE in the germline V gene. The CDR3 loop is CASSLEGAYSYNSPLHF. The CDR3 DNA sequence: TGTGCCAGCAGCTTGGAAGGGGCCTACTCCTATAATTCACCCCTCCACTTT.

V usage is TRBV20-1 and J usage is TRBJ1-1; possibly TRBD1 for D (5 bases). Germline V gene data show CDR1 as DFQATT and CDR2 as SNEGSKA (reference sequence). V dropped 4 bases and J dropped 6 bases, with 12 bases sitting between them. The CDR3 loop spans 12 amino acids. The CDR3 coding sequence is TGCAGTGCTACTGACAGTTTGTCTGAAGCTTTCTTT. It specifies CSATDSLSEAFF.

The rearrangement links TRBV7-9 to TRBJ2-3, with D perhaps TRBD2 (6 bases). This CDR3 contains 17 residues. CDR1 SEHNR and CDR2 FQNEAQ come from the germline V gene (reference sequence). Trimming took 4 bases from V and 0 from J, leaving 17 bases between them. The CDR3 reads CASSSGLLAASTDTQYF. The CDR3 region has the DNA TGTGCCAGCAGCTCCGGTTTACTAGCAGCTAGCACAGATACGCAGTATTTT. Full variable domain (rest looked up from reference TRBV7-9 and TRBJ2-3): DTGVSQNPRHKITKRGQNVTFRCDPISEHNRLYWYRQTLGQGPEFLTYFQNEAQLEKSRLLSDRFSAERPKGSFSTLEIQRTEQGDSAMYLCASSSGLLAASTDTQYFGPGTRLTVL.

The chain links TRBV7-9 to TRBJ1-1; TRBD1 is a possible D gene (5 bases). The CDR3 has 13 amino acids. V was clipped by 3 bases and J by 1 base, with 6 bases between them. Germline lookup yields CDR1 SEHNR and CDR2 FQNEAQ (reference sequence). The CDR3 sequence: CASSFRENTEAFF. CDR3 DNA: TGTGCCAGCAGCTTCAGGGAGAACACTGAAGCTTTCTTT.

The gene calls are TRBV6-6 and TRBJ2-3; the match to TRBD1 covers 10 bases. CDR3 length: 15 amino acids. Per the germline V gene, CDR1 is MNHNY and CDR2 is SVGAGI (reference sequence). The V gene end was trimmed by 6 bases and the J gene end by 4 bases; junction bases not matched to a gene: 7. This CDR3 reads CASRMPGQGSDTQYF. Written as DNA, the CDR3 is TGTGCCAGCAGGATGCCGGGACAGGGGTCAGATACGCAGTATTTT.